The TCR beta chain under discussion was sequenced for a study of technical replicates of blood from several donors. CDR1 and CDR2 (germline): SEHNR, FQNEAQ (reference sequence). V lost 4 bases and J lost 6; bases outside the gene matches: 7. This CDR3 contains 15 residues. Some clones are missing from TCRdb's copy, which holds only in-frame ones; the method was immunoSEQ multiplex PCR. The sample holds about 16,000 clones, around nine tenths seen once. The genes are TRBV7-9 and TRBJ2-1, with TRBD1 identical over 9 bases. The sequenced material came from PBMCs. The origin of this receptor is a human donor in good health. The CDR3 is CASSSRQGGGNEQFF. CDR3 sequence (DNA): TGTGCCAGCAGCTCGAGACAGGGGGGTGGCAATGAGCAGTTCTTC. Combining the CDR3 with reference TRBV7-9 and TRBJ2-1 gives the whole variable domain DTGVSQNPRHKITKRGQNVTFRCDPISEHNRLYWYRQTLGQGPEFLTYFQNEAQLEKSRLLSDRFSAERPKGSFSTLEIQRTEQGDSAMYLCASSSRQGGGNEQFFGPGTRLTVL.